Detailed here is one T cell receptor (beta chain). Its antigen is not yet known. Per-nucleotide qualities are absent, and no much larger clonotype sits a single base away. Patients with a history of autoimmune disease or receiving systemic immunosuppression were excluded from the trial. Peripheral blood for TCR sequencing was collected from all dose cohorts at baseline, on cycle 4 day 1, and on cycle 7 day 1. The samples were drawn from a first-in-human, open-label, multicenter phase I dose-escalation trial of ivuxolimab. The trial enrolled adults with locally advanced or metastatic head and neck squamous cell, hepatocellular, melanoma or renal cell carcinoma. Before TCR sequencing, CD4+ T cells and CD8+ T cells from peripheral blood were sorted into separate populations. Genomic DNA was extracted from sorted cells for sequencing of the TCRbeta CDR3 region. The immunoSEQ Assay was used to sequence the TCRbeta CDR3 regions. TCRdb provides this immuneACCESS table in a form limited to in-frame rearrangements. Some clones are lacking; in checked studies, under half of them reflect an unresolved V gene, and why the rest are absent is not known. This sample has tens of thousands of clones in its table, and 75% to 85% of those were observed once. The ten largest clones represent approximately 0.69% of the sample.

This specimen comes from a study of OX40 agonist ivuxolimab in advanced cancers. In terms of the full investigation: The costimulatory receptor OX40 (CD134) was targeted by ivuxolimab, a fully human IgG2 agonistic monoclonal antibody. Intravenous ivuxolimab was administered to patients every 2 weeks at six dose levels: 0.01, 0.1, 0.3, 1.5, 3 and 10 mg/kg. Of the roughly 52 patients in dose escalation, 19 had hepatocellular carcinoma, some 15 had melanoma, 9 had renal cell carcinoma and 9 had head and neck cancer. A male proportion of roughly 80% and a mean age of about 60 years, ranging from about 23 to 90, were recorded for the dose-escalation cohort. Prior anti-PD-1, anti-PD-L1 or anti-CTLA-4 therapy was permitted, and 40% to 50% of dose-escalation patients had received checkpoint inhibitors. Partial responses occurred in three dose-escalation patients, of whom one had hepatocellular carcinoma and two had cutaneous melanoma. Peripheral TCRbeta sequencing was intended to test whether TCR sequence diversity was altered and clonal T-cell expansion was caused by ivuxolimab. The paper covers the monotherapy dose-escalation part of the phase I ivuxolimab trial, which included N ≈ 54 patients.

V is shortened by 2 bases, J by 1 base, and the region joining them spans 8 bases. From a lookup of the germline V gene, CDR1 and CDR2 are SGHVS and FQNEAQ. The CDR3 starts with the cysteine, ends with the phenylalanine, and has 14 residues. Of the read, only the CDR3 DNA is kept; its 42 bases are in frame from base 1. Here is what the overall study found, with its caveats: After ivuxolimab, more expanded clones were found on average in CD8+ T cells than in CD4+ T cells. In the 0.1-3.0 mg/kg groups, partial responders had among the lowest normalized peripheral clonal expansion, particularly in CD8+ T cells. Low levels of normalized T-cell clonal expansion were also shown by some nonresponding patients. The antigen specificity of the peripheral T cells that underwent clonal expansion was not determined. At doses of 0.1 to 3.0 mg/kg, clonal expansion of both CD4+ and CD8+ blood T cells was observed from baseline to week 6.

Recombination joined TRBV7-8 with TRBJ1-1, with the D gene not confidently named. The source of this sequence is an adult with an advanced solid tumor such as melanoma, head and neck, liver or kidney cancer. Sequenced material: CD4+ or CD8+ T cells sorted from blood, taken in a trial of the OX40 agonist ivuxolimab. The CDR3 reads as follows: CASSLLSPNTEAFF. The nucleotide sequence reads TGTGCCAGCAGCTTACTGAGTCCGAACACTGAAGCTTTCTTT.